The following is a T cell receptor (beta chain) sequence with its context. The target antigen is unknown. Profiling relied on immunoSEQ multiplex PCR, and the TCRdb table lists in-frame clones only, not all of them. The sample shows some 350,000 clones, almost 90% of them seen only once. Treatment given: around 19 received Ad26.COV2.S at low or high dose, single or two shots; several received placebo; per-sample allocation not given. Day 63 after the first vaccine or placebo injection was the time point for sampling. Trimming took 4 bases from V and 5 from J; bases not matched to a gene: 6. Germline V gives CDR1 SGHTA, CDR2 FQGNSA. This CDR3 comprises 14 residues. These data are taken from a study of Ad26.COV2.S vaccination and SARS-CoV-2 variants. Study-wide findings and caveats: The study found higher spike-specific TCR breadth in vaccine than placebo recipients.

Source: peripheral blood, taken in a trial of Ad26.COV2.S vaccine versus placebo. The gene calls are TRBV7-2 and TRBJ2-5; 8 bases agree with TRBD2. This TCR came from a person aged 18-65 years who received the Ad26.COV2.S COVID-19 vaccine or a placebo. Written as DNA, the CDR3 is TGTGCCAGCAGCTACGGGGGGGCCAGGGAGACCCAGTACTTC. It encodes CASSYGGARETQYF.